This T cell receptor beta chain was profiled in a study of lymphopenia after photon versus proton radiotherapy. Study results and limitations: Survival link was tested only in deceased patients; proton benefit remains a possibility. After the lymphocyte nadir, photon-treated repertoires showed oligoclonal expansion, especially of CD8+ Temra cells.

Sequenced by immunoSEQ multiplex PCR; TCRdb stores in-frame clones only, minus some. The sample yields 65,000 to 85,000 clones, around 92% seen once. Germline-derived CDR1 and CDR2 are SGDLS and YYNGEE. The CDR3 runs to 13 residues. With 0 bases removed from V and 6 bases from J, the gap between germline ends came to 9 bases. Regarding this clone: Antigen unknown.

J is TRBJ1-2 and V is TRBV9, with D possibly TRBD1 on 6 matching bases. The source of this sequence is a middle-aged woman with cholangiocarcinoma. Sequencing used peripheral blood, obtained from a patient treated with photon-based radiotherapy. The CDR3 bases are TGTGCCAGCAGCGTAGACAGGGTCCATGGCTACACCTTC. This gives the protein CASSVDRVHGYTF.